The 10 T cell receptor beta chains listed next were all sequenced from one sample in a study of T cell clonotyping in hematopoietic cell transplantation. Clones were sequenced by immunoSEQ multiplex PCR, and TCRdb holds only the in-frame ones, with some missing. Of roughly 30,000 clones in the sample, under 95% were seen once. Time point described: recipient sample about 28 days before transplant, after cytoreduction. The material was peripheral blood mononuclear cells, obtained before stem cell transplant. The origin of the receptors is a middle-aged man with acute myeloid leukemia. Some clones in this sample may be carry-over from other donors' samples.

The chain couples TRBV28 to TRBJ2-7; 8 bases fit TRBD2. After removal of 4 bases from V and 5 bases from J, the junction contained 13 bases not matched to a gene. Germline V gene lookup returns CDR1 MDHEN and CDR2 SYDVKM. The CDR3 totals 16 residues. CDR3 nucleotide sequence: TGTGCCAGCAGTTCTCAGCCCCTCACGGGGGGGGACGAGCAGTACTTC. This encodes CASSSQPLTGGDEQYF.

This chain connects TRBV7-6 to TRBJ1-1, with 7 bases aligning to TRBD1. Looked up from germline, CDR1 is SGHVS and CDR2 is FNYEAQ. This CDR3 is built from 13 residues. The V gene end was trimmed by 6 bases and the J gene end by 4 bases; junction bases not matched to a gene: 5. DNA for the CDR3: TGTGCCAGCAGGAGGGGGCCCGGCACTGAAGCTTTCTTT. Its translation is CASRRGPGTEAFF.

In this sample, this clone turned up once. The chain carries TRBV9 and TRBJ2-7, with a possible D match to TRBD2 (5 bases). Germline V gives CDR1 SGDLS, CDR2 YYNGEE. The germline V and J ends were trimmed by 1 base and 3 bases, with 11 bases remaining between them. CDR3 size: 14 residues. The CDR3: CASSVRFEGYEQYF. The CDR3 coding sequence is TGTGCCAGCAGCGTAAGGTTTGAGGGCTACGAGCAGTACTTC.

The rearrangement joins TRBV5-1 to TRBJ1-4; maybe TRBD1 (5 bases). The CDR3 sequence is 14 residues long. Between the trimmed V and J ends, which lost 0 bases and 3 bases, there was a span of 6 bases. The germline V gene encodes CDR1 SGHRS and CDR2 YFSETQ. The CDR3, as DNA: TGCGCCAGCAGCTTGGGGGGGGCTAATGAAAAACTGTTTTTT. Translation: CASSLGGANEKLFF. Together with reference TRBV5-1 and TRBJ1-4, the CDR3 gives the full variable domain: KAGVTQTPRYLIKTRGQQVTLSCSPISGHRSVSWYQQTPGQGLQFLFEYFSETQRNKGNFPGRFSGRQFSNSRSEMNVSTLELGDSALYLCASSLGGANEKLFFGSGTQLSVL.

The V and J genes are TRBV30 and TRBJ2-1; 7 nucleotides agree with TRBD2. V trimming: 2 bases; J trimming: 5 bases; junction bases outside the gene matches: 3. Germline V gene lookup returns CDR1 GTSNPN and CDR2 SVGIG (reference sequence). The CDR3 runs 13 residues. The CDR3: CAWSRGVNNEQFF. The CDR3 nucleotides read TGTGCCTGGAGTCGGGGGGTCAACAATGAGCAGTTCTTC.

The chain is built from TRBV18 and TRBJ2-3, with D possibly matching TRBD1 (5 bases). V was trimmed by 4 bases and J by 0 bases, leaving 8 bases between them. This CDR3 comprises 14 residues. Germline lookup yields CDR1 KGHSH and CDR2 LQKENI. CDR3 bases: TGTGCCAGCTCACTTCGACAGAGCACAGATACGCAGTATTTT. Its protein is CASSLRQSTDTQYF.

The V call is TRBV6-5, the J call TRBJ2-7; D might be TRBD2 (5 bases). Germline-derived CDR1 and CDR2 are MNHEY and SVGAGI. This CDR3 has 12 residues. Trimming stripped 4 bases from V and 2 bases from J, with 6 bases between. As DNA, the CDR3 is TGTGCCAGCAGTTCTAGCCCCTACGAGCAGTACTTC. It specifies CASSSSPYEQYF.

The V and J genes are TRBV5-6 and TRBJ2-7; D remains unclear. CDR3 length equals 15 residues. Germline lookup yields CDR1 SGHDT and CDR2 YYEEEE. Trimming took 1 base from V and 6 from J, leaving 17 bases between them. The CDR3 coding sequence is TGTGCCAGCAGCTTGTGGCCCCACTCTAGAAGCGAGCAGTACTTC. Protein sequence: CASSLWPHSRSEQYF. Full variable domain (rest looked up from reference TRBV5-6 and TRBJ2-7): DAGVTQSPTHLIKTRGQQVTLRCSPKSGHDTVSWYQQALGQGPQFIFQYYEEEERQRGNFPDRFSGHQFPNYSSELNVNALLLGDSALYLCASSLWPHSRSEQYFGPGTRLTVT.

The chain joins TRBV2 to TRBJ2-2, with TRBD1 identical over 7 bases. This CDR3 is built from 14 residues. V dropped 7 bases and J dropped 3; count of bases not matched to a gene: 5. Per the germline V gene, CDR1 is SNHLY and CDR2 is FYNNEI. The CDR3: CASTWDSYTGELFF. CDR3 DNA: TGTGCCAGCACTTGGGACAGCTACACCGGGGAGCTGTTTTTT.

This chain joins TRBV19 and TRBJ2-5, with D unclear. With 3 bases removed from V and 2 bases from J, the gap between germline ends came to 7 bases. Germline CDR1 reads LNHDA; CDR2 reads SQIVND (reference sequence). The CDR3 has 13 residues. The CDR3 sequence is CASSIVEQETQYF. The CDR3 DNA reads as TGTGCCAGTAGTATTGTCGAGCAAGAGACCCAGTACTTC.